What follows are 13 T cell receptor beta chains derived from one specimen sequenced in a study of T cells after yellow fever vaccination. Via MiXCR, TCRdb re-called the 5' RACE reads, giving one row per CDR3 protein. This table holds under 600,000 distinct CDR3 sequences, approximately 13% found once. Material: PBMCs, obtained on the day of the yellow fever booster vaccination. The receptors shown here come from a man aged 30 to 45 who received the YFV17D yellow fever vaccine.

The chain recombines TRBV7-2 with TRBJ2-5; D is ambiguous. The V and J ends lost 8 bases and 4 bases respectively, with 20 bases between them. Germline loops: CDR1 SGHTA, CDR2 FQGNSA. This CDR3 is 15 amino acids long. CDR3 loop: CASQTSPGIRETQYF. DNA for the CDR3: TGTGCCAGCCAGACCAGCCCGGGCATTCGAGAGACCCAGTACTTC.

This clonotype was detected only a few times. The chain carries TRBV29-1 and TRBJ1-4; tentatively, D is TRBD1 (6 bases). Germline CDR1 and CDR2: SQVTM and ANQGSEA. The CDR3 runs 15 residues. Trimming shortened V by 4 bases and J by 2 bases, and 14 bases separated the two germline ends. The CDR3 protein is CSVGARGMTNEKLFF. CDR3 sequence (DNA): TGCAGCGTTGGTGCAAGGGGGATGACTAATGAAAAACTGTTTTTT. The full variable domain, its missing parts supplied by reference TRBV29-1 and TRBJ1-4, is SAVISQKPSRDICQRGTSLTIQCQVDSQVTMMFWYRQQPGQSLTLIATANQGSEATYESGFVIDKFPISRPNLTFSTLTVSNMSPEDSSIYLCSVGARGMTNEKLFFGSGTQLSVL.

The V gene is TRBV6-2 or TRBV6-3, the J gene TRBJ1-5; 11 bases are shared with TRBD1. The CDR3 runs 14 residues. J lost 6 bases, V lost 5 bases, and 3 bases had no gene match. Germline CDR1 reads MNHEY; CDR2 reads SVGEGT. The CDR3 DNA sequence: TGTGCCAGCAGTAGGACAGGGGGCCGTCAGCCCCAGCATTTT. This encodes CASSRTGGRQPQHF.

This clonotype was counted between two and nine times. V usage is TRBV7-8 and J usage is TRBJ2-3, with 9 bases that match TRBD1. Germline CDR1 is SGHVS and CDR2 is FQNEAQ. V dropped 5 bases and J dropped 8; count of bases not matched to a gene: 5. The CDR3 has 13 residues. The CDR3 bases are TGTGCCAGCAGCCGAGACAGGGGGAGTACGCAGTATTTT. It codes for CASSRDRGSTQYF.

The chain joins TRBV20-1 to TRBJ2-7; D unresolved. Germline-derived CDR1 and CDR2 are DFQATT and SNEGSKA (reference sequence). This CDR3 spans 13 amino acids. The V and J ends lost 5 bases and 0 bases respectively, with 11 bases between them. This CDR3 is CSALPASSYEQYF. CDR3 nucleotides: TGCAGTGCTCTTCCAGCGAGCTCCTACGAGCAGTACTTC.

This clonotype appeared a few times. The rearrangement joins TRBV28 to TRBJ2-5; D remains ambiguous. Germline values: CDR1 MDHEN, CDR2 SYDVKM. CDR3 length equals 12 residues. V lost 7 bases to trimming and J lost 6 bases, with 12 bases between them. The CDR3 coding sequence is TGTGCCAGCAAAGCCGTTGGAAAGACCCAGTACTTC. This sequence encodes CASKAVGKTQYF.

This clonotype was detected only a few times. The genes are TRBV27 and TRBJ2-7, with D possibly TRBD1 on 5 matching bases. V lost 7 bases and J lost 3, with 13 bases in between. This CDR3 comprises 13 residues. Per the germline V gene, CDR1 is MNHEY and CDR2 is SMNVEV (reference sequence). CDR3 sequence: CASTKSGLYEQYF. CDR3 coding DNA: TGTGCCAGCACTAAGTCAGGGCTCTACGAGCAGTACTTC.

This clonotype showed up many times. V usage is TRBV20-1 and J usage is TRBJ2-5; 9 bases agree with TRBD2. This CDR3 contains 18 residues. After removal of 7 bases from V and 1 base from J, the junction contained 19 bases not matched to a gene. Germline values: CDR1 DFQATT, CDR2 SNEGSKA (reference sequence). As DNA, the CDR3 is TGCAGTGTCGCGAACCCGATAGACTCTAGCGGGGCCCAAGAGACCCAGTACTTC. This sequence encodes CSVANPIDSSGAQETQYF.

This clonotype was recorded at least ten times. In nucleotides, the CDR3 is TGTGCCAGCAGTTATGGGGATCGCGGTGGCTACACCTTC. Its protein product is CASSYGDRGGYTF. V usage is TRBV6-5 and J usage is TRBJ1-2, with D unclear. Trimming cost V 3 bases and J 7 bases, with 12 bases left between them. The CDR3 has 13 amino acids. Germline V gene lookup returns CDR1 MNHEY and CDR2 SVGAGI.

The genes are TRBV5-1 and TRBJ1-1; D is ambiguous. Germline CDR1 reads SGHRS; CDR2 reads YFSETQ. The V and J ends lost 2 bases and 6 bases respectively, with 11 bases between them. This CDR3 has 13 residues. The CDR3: CASSFSDAAEAFF. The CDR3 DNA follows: TGCGCCAGCAGCTTCTCAGATGCGGCTGAAGCTTTCTTT.

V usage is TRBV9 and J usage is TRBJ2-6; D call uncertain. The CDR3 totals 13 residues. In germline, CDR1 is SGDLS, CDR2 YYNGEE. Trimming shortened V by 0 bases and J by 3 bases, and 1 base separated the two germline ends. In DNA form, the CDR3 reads TGTGCCAGCAGCGTAGTTGGGGCCAACGTCCTGACTTTC. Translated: CASSVVGANVLTF.

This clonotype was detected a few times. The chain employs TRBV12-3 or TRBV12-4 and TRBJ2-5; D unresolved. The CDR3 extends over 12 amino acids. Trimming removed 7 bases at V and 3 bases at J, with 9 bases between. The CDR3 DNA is TGTGCCAGCAACTTCGCCGAAGAGACCCAGTACTTC. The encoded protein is CASNFAEETQYF.

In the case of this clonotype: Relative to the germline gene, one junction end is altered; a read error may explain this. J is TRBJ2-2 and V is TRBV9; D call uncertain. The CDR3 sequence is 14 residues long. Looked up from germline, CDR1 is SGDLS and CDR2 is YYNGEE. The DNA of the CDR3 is TGTGCCAGCAGGGTAGGCGCGAACACCGGGGAGCTGTTTTTT. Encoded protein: CASRVGANTGELFF.